These 14 T cell receptor beta chains came from one sample sequenced in a study of T-cell memory formation after mild COVID-19. TCRdb reprocessed the 5' RACE reads with MiXCR, giving one entry per CDR3 protein. The sample includes 430,000 or so distinct CDR3 sequences, roughly 23% seen only once; the top ten take under 15%. The sequencing sample was made of PBMCs or a T cell subset sorted from them (not recorded which). The receptors come from an adult woman who had mild COVID-19 (a few samples of this study predate the infection). Cell type and time point are not known.

This chain joins TRBV15 and TRBJ1-2, with 10 bases lining up with TRBD1. The CDR3 consists of 15 residues. Germline CDR1 reads LNHNV; CDR2 reads YYDKDF (reference sequence). V shed 0 bases and J 8 bases; nucleotides not matched to a gene: 6. For the CDR3, the DNA is TGTGCCACCAGCAGAGAGATGACAGGGGGCCAGGGCTACACCTTC. Protein product: CATSREMTGGQGYTF. Looking up the rest from reference TRBV15 and TRBJ1-2 gives the full variable domain: DAMVIQNPRYQVTQFGKPVTLSCSQTLNHNVMYWYQQKSSQAPKLLFHYYDKDFNNEADTPDNFQSRRPNTSFCFLDIRSPGLGDTAMYLCATSREMTGGQGYTFGSGTRLTVV.

The chain employs TRBV19 and TRBJ2-7; D is ambiguous. V dropped 7 bases and J dropped 0 bases, with 16 bases sitting between them. In germline, CDR1 is LNHDA, CDR2 SQIVND (reference sequence). The CDR3 covers 15 residues. The CDR3 loop reads CASKQEGGDSYEQYF. Here the CDR3 DNA reads TGTGCCAGTAAACAAGAAGGTGGGGACTCCTACGAGCAGTACTTC.

In this sample, this clonotype turned up once. Sequence at one end of the junction differs from germline and may be a read error. This chain uses TRBV7-9 with TRBJ1-5; 8 bases are a match to TRBD1. Germline lookup yields CDR1 SEHNR and CDR2 FQNEAQ (reference sequence). The CDR3 has 15 amino acids. CDR3 residues: CASSRGQGGKQPQHF. The DNA for the CDR3 is TGTGCCAGCAGCCGCGGACAGGGAGGCAAACAGCCCCAGCATTTT.

This clonotype appeared a few times. The rearrangement joins TRBV20-1 to TRBJ2-1, with D possibly matching TRBD2 (5 bases). Germline CDR1 reads DFQATT; CDR2 reads SNEGSKA (reference sequence). V gave up 4 bases and J gave up 4 bases, with 8 bases separating them. This CDR3 has 12 residues. CDR3 region: CSATRGYNEQFF. Here the CDR3 DNA reads TGCAGTGCTACACGGGGTTACAATGAGCAGTTCTTC.

The V call is TRBV4-3, the J call TRBJ2-6, with D unclear. This CDR3 spans 17 amino acids. Per germline, CDR1 LGHNA and CDR2 YSLEER. V lost 0 bases to trimming and J lost 4 bases, with 13 bases between them. CDR3 region: CASSQDRMGSGANVLTF. In DNA, the CDR3 is TGCGCCAGCAGCCAAGATCGCATGGGGTCAGGGGCCAACGTCCTGACTTTC.

V gene TRBV6-5 combines with J gene TRBJ1-6, with TRBD1 matching 9 bases. Germline loops: CDR1 MNHEY, CDR2 SVGAGI. The CDR3 is 15 residues long. After removal of 6 bases from V and 3 bases from J, the junction contained 3 bases not matched to a gene. This CDR3 reads CASRSTGGYNSPLHF. In DNA, the CDR3 is TGTGCCAGCAGATCGACAGGGGGCTATAATTCACCCCTCCACTTT.

This clonotype has just a few counts. The genes are TRBV10-3 and TRBJ2-3, with D possibly matching TRBD2 (5 bases). CDR3 length: 14 residues. Germline V gives CDR1 ENHRY, CDR2 SYGVKD. V shed 4 bases and J shed 0 bases, with 8 bases lying between them. The chain's CDR3 is CAISGGGSTDTQYF. The CDR3 DNA reads as TGTGCCATCAGTGGTGGCGGGAGCACAGATACGCAGTATTTT.

This chain joins TRBV6-5 and TRBJ2-2; 7 bases map to TRBD2. CDR1 MNHEY and CDR2 SVGAGI come from the germline V gene. CDR3 length: 14 amino acids. Trimming cost V 11 bases and J 6 bases; bases outside gene matches: 12. The CDR3, as DNA: TGTGCCGGGGGGAGGGGCCCCCAACCCGGGGAGCTGTTTTTT. As protein: CAGGRGPQPGELFF.

The chain joins TRBV9 to TRBJ2-1; D is undetermined. The germline V gene has CDR1 SGDLS and CDR2 YYNGEE. V was trimmed by 3 bases and J by 8 bases, leaving 3 bases between them. This CDR3 has 10 amino acids. This CDR3 is CASSGDEQFF. The CDR3 DNA follows: TGTGCCAGCAGCGGCGATGAGCAGTTCTTC.

This sequence joins TRBV6-6 and TRBJ2-1; tentatively, D is TRBD2 (12 bases). CDR1 MNHNY and CDR2 SVGAGI come from the germline V gene (reference sequence). The CDR3 covers 19 residues. Deletions cut 2 bases from V and 2 bases from J, with 22 bases between. The CDR3 protein is CASSYGQGASGRAYNEQFF. CDR3 in DNA: TGTGCCAGCAGTTACGGACAGGGGGCTAGCGGGAGGGCCTACAATGAGCAGTTCTTC.

This clonotype was found a few times. This rearrangement joins TRBV27 to TRBJ2-7; D unresolved. V was shortened by 2 bases and J by 6 bases, with 14 bases between the two germline ends. Germline CDR1 and CDR2: MNHEY and SMNVEV (reference sequence). CDR3 length equals 14 residues. CDR3 residues: CASSLERVPLEQYF. In DNA, the CDR3 is TGTGCCAGCAGTTTAGAAAGGGTTCCCCTCGAGCAGTACTTC.

In this sample, this clonotype turned up a few times. The rearrangement joins TRBV4-3 to TRBJ2-2, with TRBD1 identical over 9 bases. The length of the CDR3 is 16 residues. Per the germline V gene, CDR1 is LGHNA and CDR2 is YSLEER. Trimming at V came to 1 base and at J to 3 bases, leaving 3 bases not matched to a gene. CDR3 DNA: TGCGCCAGCAGCCAAGGGGACAGGGACGACACCGGGGAGCTGTTTTTT. It translates to CASSQGDRDDTGELFF.

V is TRBV15 and J is TRBJ2-7, with 9 bases fitting TRBD2. The V gene end was trimmed by 2 bases and the J gene end by 4 bases; junction bases not matched to a gene: 9. The CDR3 runs to 16 residues. Germline V lookup: CDR1 LNHNV, CDR2 YYDKDF (reference sequence). This CDR3 is CATSRNSGSGPYEQYF. The CDR3 nucleotides are TGTGCCACCAGCAGAAATAGCGGGAGTGGTCCGTACGAGCAGTACTTC.

This clonotype came up a few times. The chain recombines TRBV20-1 with TRBJ2-3; D uncertain. The V end lost 4 bases, the J end lost 1 base, and 6 bases lay between the germline ends. The germline CDR1 and CDR2 sequences are DFQATT and SNEGSKA (reference sequence). The CDR3 contains 12 residues. The CDR3 DNA reads as TGCAGTGCTATCATAGGCACAGATACGCAGTATTTT. This encodes CSAIIGTDTQYF.